This paragraph covers one T cell receptor beta chain sequence. What it recognizes is unknown. This sample stems from a study of cytomegalovirus exposure and HLA in healthy donors. Primers included in the PCR were 60 Vbeta and 13 Jbeta primers. Produced via immunoSEQ multiplex PCR; TCRdb's table is partial and in-frame only. This sample has approximately 160,000 clones, with roughly 76% found just once. The CDR3 loop spans 15 amino acids. Study-wide results and limits: When the data were analyzed later, several of the most significant clusters appeared to be linked to common viral pathogens. The analysis excluded some indistinguishable V segments, including TRBV6-2 and TRBV6-3.

Sequencing used PBMCs. The chain uses TRBV1 and TRBJ2-7; no DNA check was done on the table's D call, TRBD2. TRBV1 is classified as a pseudogene. This clonotype originated in a human donor in good health. CDR3 DNA sequence: TGCACCAGCAGCCCCCGGGCGGGGGGCCCCTACGAGCAGTACTTC. Translating it yields CTSSPRAGGPYEQYF.